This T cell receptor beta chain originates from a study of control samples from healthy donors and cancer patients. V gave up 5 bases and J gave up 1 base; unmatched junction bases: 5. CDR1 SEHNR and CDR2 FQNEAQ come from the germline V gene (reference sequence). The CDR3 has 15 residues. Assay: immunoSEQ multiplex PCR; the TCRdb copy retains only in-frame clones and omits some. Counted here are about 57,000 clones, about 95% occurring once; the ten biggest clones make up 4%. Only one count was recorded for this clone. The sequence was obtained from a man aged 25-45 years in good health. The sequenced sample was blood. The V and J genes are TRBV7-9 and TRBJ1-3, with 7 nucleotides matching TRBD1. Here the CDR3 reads CASSQGTASGNTIYF. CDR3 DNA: TGTGCCAGCAGCCAAGGGACAGCATCTGGAAACACCATATATTTT.